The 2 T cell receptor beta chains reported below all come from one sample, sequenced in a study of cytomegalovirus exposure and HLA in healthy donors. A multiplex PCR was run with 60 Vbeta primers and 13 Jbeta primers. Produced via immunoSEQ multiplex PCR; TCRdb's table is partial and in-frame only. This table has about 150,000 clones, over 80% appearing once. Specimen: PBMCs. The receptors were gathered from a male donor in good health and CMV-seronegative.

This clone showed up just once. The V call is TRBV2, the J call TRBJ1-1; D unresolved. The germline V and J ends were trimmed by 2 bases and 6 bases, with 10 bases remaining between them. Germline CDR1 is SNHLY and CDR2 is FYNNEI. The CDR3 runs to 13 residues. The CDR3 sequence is CASSEPGVAEAFF. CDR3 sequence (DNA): TGTGCCAGCAGTGAACCCGGGGTGGCTGAAGCTTTCTTT. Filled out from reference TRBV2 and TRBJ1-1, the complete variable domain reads EPEVTQTPSHQVTQMGQEVILRCVPISNHLYFYWYRQILGQKVEFLVSFYNNEISEKSEIFDDQFSVERPDGSNFTLKIRSTKLEDSAMYFCASSEPGVAEAFFGQGTRLTVV.

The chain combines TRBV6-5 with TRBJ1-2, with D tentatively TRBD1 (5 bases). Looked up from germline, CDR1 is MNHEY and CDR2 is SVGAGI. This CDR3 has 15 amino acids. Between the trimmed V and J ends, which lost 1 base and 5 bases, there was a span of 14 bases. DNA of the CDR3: TGTGCCAGCAGTTACTTGCAGGTCGGGGGATATGGCTACACCTTC. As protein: CASSYLQVGGYGYTF.